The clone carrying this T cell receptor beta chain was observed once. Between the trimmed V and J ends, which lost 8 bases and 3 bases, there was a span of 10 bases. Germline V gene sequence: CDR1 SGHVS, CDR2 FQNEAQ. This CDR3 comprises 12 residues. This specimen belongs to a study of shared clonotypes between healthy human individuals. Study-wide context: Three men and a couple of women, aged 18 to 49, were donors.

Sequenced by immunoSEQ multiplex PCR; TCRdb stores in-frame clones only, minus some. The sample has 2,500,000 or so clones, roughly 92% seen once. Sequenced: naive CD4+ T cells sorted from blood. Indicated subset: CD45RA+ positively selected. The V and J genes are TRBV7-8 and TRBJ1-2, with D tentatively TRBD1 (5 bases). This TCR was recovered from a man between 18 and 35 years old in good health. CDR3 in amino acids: CASQDSYYGYTF. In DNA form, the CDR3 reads TGTGCCAGCCAAGACAGCTACTATGGCTACACCTTC.